The 10 T cell receptor beta chains presented below share a single source sample, sequenced in a study of T cell repertoires in cytomegalovirus infection. TCRdb fed the reads into MiXCR, producing one record per CDR3 protein. This table has about 700,000 distinct CDR3 sequences, roughly 33% appearing once. These TCRs' antigens remain unknown. The sample consisted of cultured PBMCs, taken from culture after CMV antigen stimulation. These TCRs come from a human donor in good health (CMV status not recorded). Some clones in this sample may be carry-over from other donors' samples.

The chain recombines TRBV20-1 with TRBJ2-7, with 11 bases aligning to TRBD1. Germline values: CDR1 DFQATT, CDR2 SNEGSKA (reference sequence). The CDR3 covers 15 residues. V dropped 1 base and J dropped 4; count of bases not matched to a gene: 6. Here the CDR3 DNA reads TGCAGTGCTAGAGTTCCGGGACAGGGGGGGTACGAGCAGTACTTC. It yields the protein CSARVPGQGGYEQYF.

The chain uses TRBV11-2 and TRBJ2-3; D may be TRBD1 (6 bases). The CDR3 covers 19 residues. V was clipped by 2 bases and J by 0 bases, with 21 bases between them. Per the germline V gene, CDR1 is SGHAT and CDR2 is FQNNGV. The CDR3 DNA follows: TGTGCCAGCAGCTTATCCCCCCCGGGACAACCGGCTAGCACAGATACGCAGTATTTT. This gives the protein CASSLSPPGQPASTDTQYF.

J is TRBJ2-5 and V is TRBV5-1; 13 bases are shared with TRBD2. The CDR3 runs 18 residues. The germline V gene encodes CDR1 SGHRS and CDR2 YFSETQ. Trimming took 2 bases from V and 2 from J; bases not matched to a gene: 9. The CDR3 sequence: CASSFGPGLAGEQETQYF. The CDR3 DNA is TGCGCCAGCAGCTTCGGACCCGGACTAGCGGGGGAACAAGAGACCCAGTACTTC.

The CDR3 region has the DNA TGTGCCACCAGCAGAGGGATTACGGGACAGGGAACGAACACTGAAGCTTTCTTT. It encodes CATSRGITGQGTNTEAFF. The rearrangement joins TRBV15 to TRBJ1-1; 9 nucleotides match TRBD1. Trimming removed 1 base from V and 1 base from J; junction bases left unmatched: 10. The length of the CDR3 is 18 residues. The V gene's germline CDR1 is LNHNV and CDR2 YYDKDF (reference sequence).

In nucleotides, the CDR3 is TGTGCCAGCAGCTTAGGGAGGAAGACCCAGTACTTC. Its translation: CASSLGRKTQYF. The rearrangement uses TRBV7-2 and TRBJ2-5; D is possibly TRBD2 (5 bases). Germline V gene sequence: CDR1 SGHTA, CDR2 FQGNSA. The CDR3 runs 12 residues. With 1 base removed from V and 6 bases from J, the gap between germline ends came to 6 bases.

In this sample, this clonotype turned up a few times. The J gene is TRBJ2-3, the V gene TRBV7-2; no clear D gene. Germline loops: CDR1 SGHTA, CDR2 FQGNSA. This CDR3 is built from 15 residues. V was trimmed by 2 bases and J by 0 bases, leaving 9 bases between them. CDR3 sequence: CASSLSATSTDTQYF. Here the CDR3 DNA reads TGTGCCAGCAGCTTATCGGCTACCAGCACAGATACGCAGTATTTT.

This clonotype turned up a few times. This chain connects TRBV4-3 to TRBJ2-2; tentatively, D is TRBD1 or TRBD2 (5 bases each). The CDR3 sequence is 15 residues long. The germline CDR1 and CDR2 sequences are LGHNA and YSLEER. V dropped 4 bases and J dropped 6 bases, with 15 bases sitting between them. In nucleotides, the CDR3 is TGCGCCAGCAGCCGGCAGGGAGTAGGGCCCGGGGAGCTGTTTTTT. It yields the protein CASSRQGVGPGELFF.

The chain carries TRBV20-1 and TRBJ1-6, with D perhaps matching TRBD1 (6 bases). The CDR3 consists of 17 residues. The germline V gene has CDR1 DFQATT and CDR2 SNEGSKA (reference sequence). Trimming stripped 0 bases from V and 7 bases from J, with 19 bases between. CDR3 amino acids: CSARDLTRGQRNSPLHF. CDR3 DNA: TGCAGTGCTAGAGATCTTACTAGGGGACAACGAAATTCACCCCTCCACTTT.

There are many counts of this clonotype. V and J are TRBV7-2 and TRBJ2-5; D tentatively reads TRBD1 or TRBD2 (5 bases each). The length of the CDR3 is 16 residues. CDR1 SGHTA and CDR2 FQGNSA come from the germline V gene. V dropped 1 base and J dropped 1 base, with 13 bases sitting between them. DNA of the CDR3: TGTGCCAGCAGCTTAGGGTTCGGGACGAGCCAAGAGACCCAGTACTTC. It is translated as CASSLGFGTSQETQYF.

The chain uses TRBV7-9 and TRBJ1-2, with a weak D call TRBD1 (5 bases). The CDR3 has 13 residues. Between the trimmed V and J ends, which lost 4 bases and 3 bases, there was a span of 9 bases. CDR1 is SEHNR and CDR2 is FQNEAQ in the germline V gene (reference sequence). This CDR3 is CASSWGTYYGYTF. The CDR3 nucleotides are TGTGCCAGCAGCTGGGGGACGTACTATGGCTACACCTTC.